The 3 T cell receptor beta chains listed next were all sequenced from one sample in a study of T cell responses to AZD1222 COVID-19 vaccine (dated by TCRdb to the early 2020s). Taken with the paper, the label for time point translates to: baseline before first vaccination. The sample's treatment or condition label, decoded: meningococcal conjugate vaccine given as trial control. The library relied on the immunoSEQ multiplex PCR assay. The source is immuneACCESS, and TCRdb retained only in-frame sequences with V and J called. Part of the clones is not carried over; for the studies checked, unresolved V genes explain less than half of this, and the remainder is unexplained. Here the sample has 200,000 or so clones; about 87% occur a single time. Jointly, the top ten make up less than 3% of the sample. Source: peripheral blood, taken on day 0 of MenACWY control vaccination. The receptors come from an adult in good health.

V gene TRBV6-5 combines with J gene TRBJ2-5; D is uncertain. The germline CDR1 and CDR2 sequences are MNHEY and SVGAGI. This CDR3 is 12 amino acids long. Trimming took 4 bases from V and 2 from J, leaving 5 bases between them. This CDR3 reads CASSWSQETQYF. The CDR3, as DNA: TGTGCCAGCAGTTGGTCTCAAGAGACCCAGTACTTC.

This rearrangement joins TRBV7-9 to TRBJ2-1; D is uncertain. Between the trimmed V and J ends, which lost 2 bases and 8 bases, there was a span of 10 bases. The CDR3 loop spans 13 amino acids. Germline values: CDR1 SEHNR, CDR2 FQNEAQ (reference sequence). The CDR3 nucleotides read TGTGCCAGCAGCTTAAGTGGAGTCGATGAGCAGTTCTTC. It is translated as CASSLSGVDEQFF.

The chain has TRBV5-5 and TRBJ2-7; 9 bases are a match to TRBD2. Germline CDR1 SGHKS, CDR2 YYEKEE (reference sequence). The CDR3 is 16 amino acids. Unmatched junction bases numbered 7, after V lost 0 bases and J lost 3 bases. The CDR3 protein is CASSLGSSGAFYEQYF. The CDR3 DNA reads as TGTGCCAGCAGCTTGGGGTCTAGCGGGGCATTCTACGAGCAGTACTTC. The full variable domain, in which reference TRBV5-5 and TRBJ2-7 provide the parts outside the CDR3, is DAGVTQSPTHLIKTRGQQVTLRCSPISGHKSVSWYQQVLGQGPQFIFQYYEKEERGRGNFPDRFSARQFPNYSSELNVNALLLGDSALYLCASSLGSSGAFYEQYFGPGTRLTVT.